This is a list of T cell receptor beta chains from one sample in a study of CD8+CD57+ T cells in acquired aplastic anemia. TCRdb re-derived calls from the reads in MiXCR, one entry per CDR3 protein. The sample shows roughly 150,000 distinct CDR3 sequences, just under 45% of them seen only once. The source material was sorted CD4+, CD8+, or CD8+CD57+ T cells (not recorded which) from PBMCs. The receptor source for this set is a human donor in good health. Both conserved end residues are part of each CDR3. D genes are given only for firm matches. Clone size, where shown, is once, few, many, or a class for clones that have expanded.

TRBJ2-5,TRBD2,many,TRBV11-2,TGTGCCAGCAGCCACGGGACTAGCGGGAGAGGAGGGACGGAGACCCAGTACTTC,CASSHGTSGRGGTETQYF
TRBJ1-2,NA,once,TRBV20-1,TGCAGTGCTAGAGATGGAGGGGGCTATGGCTACACCTTC,CSARDGGGYGYTF
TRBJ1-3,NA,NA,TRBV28,TGTGCCAGCAGGGGCAACGGTGTCCCTGGAAACACCATATATTTT,CASRGNGVPGNTIYF
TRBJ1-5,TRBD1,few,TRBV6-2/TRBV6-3,TGTGCCAGCAGAACCGGGACAGTCAATCAGCCCCAGCATTTT,CASRTGTVNQPQHF
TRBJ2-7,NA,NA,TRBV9,TGTGCCAGCAGCGAAGTGTCTGACCCGGGGTACGAGCAGTACTTC,CASSEVSDPGYEQYF
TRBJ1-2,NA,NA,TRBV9,TGTGCCAGCAGCGTAAACCCGAACTATGGCTACACCTTC,CASSVNPNYGYTF
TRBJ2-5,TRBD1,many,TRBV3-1,TGTGCCAGCAGCCAGGGGGGGACAGGGAGGGAGACCCAGTACTTC,CASSQGGTGRETQYF
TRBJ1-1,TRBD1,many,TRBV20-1,TGCAGTGCTAGTAGGACAGGGGGGGGGCTTGAAGCTTTCTTT,CSASRTGGGLEAFF
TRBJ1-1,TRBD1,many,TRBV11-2,TGTGCCAGCAGCTCACAGGGGGGCAGGACTGAAGCTTTCTTT,CASSSQGGRTEAFF
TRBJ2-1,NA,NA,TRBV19,TGTGCCAGCAGTTACTCGACGTCGGATGAGCAGTTCTTC,CASSYSTSDEQFF
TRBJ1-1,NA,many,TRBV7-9,TGTGCCAGCAGCTCCCAAGCGGGTGCTGAAGCTTTCTTT,CASSSQAGAEAFF
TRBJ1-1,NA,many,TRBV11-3,TGTGCCAGCAGCTTGGAGCTTAACACTGAAGCTTTCTTT,CASSLELNTEAFF
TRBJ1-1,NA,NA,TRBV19,TGTGCCAGTAGTAACCCCCAGGGACTGTCTGAAGCTTTCTTT,CASSNPQGLSEAFF
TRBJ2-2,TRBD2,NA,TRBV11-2,TGTGCCAGCACCAGATTACGGGGGGGAACTAACACCGGGGAGCTGTTTTTT,CASTRLRGGTNTGELFF
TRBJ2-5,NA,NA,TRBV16,TGTGCCAGCAGCCAAAACCGGGACCTGGGGGAGACCCAGTACTTC,CASSQNRDLGETQYF
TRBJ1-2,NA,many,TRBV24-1,TGTGCCACCGGGGGAGCGAATAACTATGGCTACACCTTC,CATGGANNYGYTF
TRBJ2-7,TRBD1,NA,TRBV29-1,TGCAGTGCTAGAGGACGCGGGACAGGGTTGCAGTACTTC,CSARGRGTGLQYF
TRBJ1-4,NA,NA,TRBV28,TGTGCCAGCAGCCAACAGGATTCGGATGAAAAACTGTTTTTT,CASSQQDSDEKLFF
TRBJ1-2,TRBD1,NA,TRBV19,TGTGCCAGTAGAGTCGGGAACAGGGGGCGAGCAGGCTATGGCTACACCTTC,CASRVGNRGRAGYGYTF
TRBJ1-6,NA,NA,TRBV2,TGTGCCAGCGGCGAATCCGGGCCCCCTAAATCACCCCTCCACTTT,CASGESGPPKSPLHF
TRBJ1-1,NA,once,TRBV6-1,TGTGCCAGCAGTGAAGAGGGGGGGCGTTATGCTTTCTTT,CASSEEGGRYAFF
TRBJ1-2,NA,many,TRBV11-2,TGTGCCAGCAGCTTAAACCCGGCGGACCCTTATGGCTACACCTTC,CASSLNPADPYGYTF
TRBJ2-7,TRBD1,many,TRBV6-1,TGTGCCAGCAGACCGGGACAGTTTCGTCCCTTTAGCGAGCAGTACTTC,CASRPGQFRPFSEQYF
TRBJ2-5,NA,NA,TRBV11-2,TGTGCCAGCAGCTGGGGAGGCCGGGAGACCCAGTACTTC,CASSWGGRETQYF
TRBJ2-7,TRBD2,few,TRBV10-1,TGCGCCAGCAGTGCTAGCGGGGGGACCTACGAGCAGTACTTC,CASSASGGTYEQYF
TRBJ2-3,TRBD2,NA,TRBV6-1,TGTGCCAGCAGTGAAGCGCTGACTAGCGGGAGTAGGAATACGCAGTATTTT,CASSEALTSGSRNTQYF
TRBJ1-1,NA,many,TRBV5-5,TGTGCCAGCAGCCCGACAGGAACGAACACTGAAGCTTTCTTT,CASSPTGTNTEAFF
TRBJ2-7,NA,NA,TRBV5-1,TGCGCCAGCAGCTTGGATCTTGGGGCAGGGCCCGAGCAGTACTTC,CASSLDLGAGPEQYF
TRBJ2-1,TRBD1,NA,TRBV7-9,TGTGCCAGCAACGGACAGGGGGGGGAGCAGTTCTTC,CASNGQGGEQFF
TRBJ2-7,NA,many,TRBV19,TGTGCCAGTAGTAGACTCAGAGGGCCCTACGAGCAGTACTTC,CASSRLRGPYEQYF
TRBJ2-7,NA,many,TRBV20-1,TGCAGTGCTGGAGCTTCCTACGAGCAGTACTTC,CSAGASYEQYF
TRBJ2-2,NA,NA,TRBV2,TGTGCCAGCGGACCGGCGAACACCGGAGAGCTGTTTTTT,CASGPANTGELFF
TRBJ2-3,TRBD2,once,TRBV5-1,TGCGCCAGCAGCTTGTCTAGCGGAGGAGATACGCAGTATTTT,CASSLSSGGDTQYF
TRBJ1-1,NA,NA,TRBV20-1,TGCAGTGCTAGAGTAGCAGGTAGGGACACTGAAGCTTTCTTT,CSARVAGRDTEAFF
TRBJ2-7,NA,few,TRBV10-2,TGCGCCAGCAGGAAAAGGGGAGGCGAGCAGTACTTC,CASRKRGGEQYF
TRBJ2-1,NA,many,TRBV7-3,TGTGCCAGCAGCCGCCTGGGGTCTGAGCAGTTCTTC,CASSRLGSEQFF
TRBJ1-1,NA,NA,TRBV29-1,TGCAGCGTTGGGCTCTTGCGAAACACTGAAGCTTTCTTT,CSVGLLRNTEAFF